This T cell receptor (beta chain) was recorded in a study of cytomegalovirus exposure and HLA in healthy donors. TCRdb's table, derived via immunoSEQ multiplex PCR, lists solely in-frame clones and lacks some. This sample has roughly 79,000 clones, with approximately 93% found just once. Study-level results: A few of the chains that were CMV-associated were confirmed in vitro to be specific for CMV antigens. Published work reported that the classifier diagnosed cytomegalovirus status with high specificity and sensitivity.

This CDR3 contains 15 residues. CDR1 and CDR2 from the germline V gene are GTSNPN and SVGIG (reference sequence). Trimming cost V 0 bases and J 5 bases, with 16 bases left between them. A note on this clone: Its target is unknown.

The chain recombines TRBV30 with TRBJ1-1; D may be TRBD1 (5 bases). This TCR came from a man aged 18 to 30 in good health and CMV-seronegative. The sequencing sample was made of PBMCs. The CDR3 DNA follows: TGTGCCTGGAGTGTACTTCCAGGGAGGAATACTGAAGCTTTCTTT. Encoded protein: CAWSVLPGRNTEAFF.